The sequence of this T cell receptor beta chain was determined in a study of Tregs in tolerant kidney transplant recipients. Clones were read by immunoSEQ multiplex PCR, and TCRdb kept only the in-frame ones, dropping some. The sample yields around 86,000 clones, 91% seen once. Recipients received nonmyeloablative bone marrow transplants from related graft donors, with transient mixed chimerism. The germline V and J ends were trimmed by 1 base and 2 bases, with 6 bases remaining between them. The CDR3 contains 13 residues. Germline V lookup: CDR1 SGHNT, CDR2 YYREEE (reference sequence). The clonotype comes from a human patient who received a combined kidney and bone marrow transplant. Some T cells may be the graft donor's. This sample comprised CD4+ T cells from blood (PBMCs), obtained 24 months after the transplant. This chain connects TRBV5-4 to TRBJ1-2; D perhaps matches TRBD1 (5 bases). CDR3 nucleotide sequence: TGTGCCAGCAGCTTGCCAGGGAACTATGGCTACACCTTC. Protein: CASSLPGNYGYTF.